A single sample gave rise to the 17 T cell receptor beta chains below, sequenced in a study of neoadjuvant anti-PD-1 for oral cavity cancer. Indicated time point: after neoadjuvant nivolumab, at surgical resection. TCRdb's table, derived via immunoSEQ multiplex PCR, lists solely in-frame clones and lacks some. This sample carries about 9,800 clones, about 65% of them seen once, and the ten largest clones take around 4.5%. Sequenced here: PBMCs, sampled after nivolumab (anti-PD-1) treatment. Receptors were obtained from a person aged 40-85 years with oral cavity squamous cell carcinoma.

The V and J genes are TRBV18 and TRBJ2-1, with D possibly TRBD2 on 5 matching bases. From germline, CDR1 is KGHSH and CDR2 LQKENI. The CDR3 covers 16 residues. The V end lost 3 bases, the J end lost 3 bases, and 15 bases lay between the germline ends. Here the CDR3 reads CASSPAASLLYNEQFF. The DNA of the CDR3 is TGTGCCAGCTCACCGGCCGCTAGCTTACTCTACAATGAGCAGTTCTTC.

This rearrangement joins TRBV6-1 to TRBJ1-5; D gene ambiguous. Trimming pared 0 bases from V and 0 bases from J, leaving 12 bases between. Germline CDR1 MNHNS, CDR2 SASEGT. This CDR3 is built from 17 residues. The CDR3 spells CASSEAGKLNSNQPQHF. The CDR3 DNA reads as TGTGCCAGCAGTGAAGCAGGCAAATTAAATAGCAATCAGCCCCAGCATTTT.

This clone showed up just a few times. The rearrangement uses TRBV2 and TRBJ1-5, with D perhaps matching TRBD1 (5 bases). The CDR3 consists of 13 residues. Germline loops: CDR1 SNHLY, CDR2 FYNNEI. Trimming left V 5 bases short and J 5 bases short, with 10 bases between. In DNA form, the CDR3 reads TGTGCCAGCAGTAGAGGGGCTGATCAGCCCCAGCATTTT. Protein sequence: CASSRGADQPQHF.

J is TRBJ2-7 and V is TRBV7-9; D is possibly TRBD2 (6 bases). The germline V gene has CDR1 SEHNR and CDR2 FQNEAQ (reference sequence). V shed 3 bases and J shed 7 bases, with 22 bases lying between them. CDR3 length: 16 amino acids. The CDR3 spells CASSFLGTLGMEEQYF. In nucleotides, the CDR3 is TGTGCCAGCAGCTTTTTGGGGACTTTGGGGATGGAGGAGCAGTACTTC.

The chain combines TRBV4-1 with TRBJ2-5, with a tentative D call TRBD1 (5 bases). V was shortened by 0 bases and J by 5 bases, with 13 bases between the two germline ends. Germline CDR1 reads MGHRA; CDR2 reads YSYEKL. The CDR3 contains 15 residues. In DNA form, the CDR3 reads TGCGCCAGCAGCCAAGATGCAGGACAAGAGGAGACCCAGTACTTC. Amino acid sequence: CASSQDAGQEETQYF.

J is TRBJ2-5 and V is TRBV11-3; 10 nucleotides match TRBD1. Germline loops: CDR1 SGHNT, CDR2 YENEEA. The CDR3 covers 17 residues. The ends lost 1 base at V and 5 bases at J; junction bases unmatched: 10. Written as DNA, the CDR3 is TGTGCCAGCAGCTTAGCATCCGGGACAGGGGAGGGGGAGACCCAGTACTTC. Translation: CASSLASGTGEGETQYF.

This clone was observed once. This chain uses TRBV7-8 with TRBJ1-5; 7 nucleotides line up with TRBD1. CDR3 length: 17 amino acids. The germline V gene has CDR1 SGHVS and CDR2 FQNEAQ. Trimming cost V 4 bases and J 3 bases; bases outside gene matches: 12. The DNA for the CDR3 is TGTGCCAGCAGCTACCCACCGGGACAGCAACTCAATCAGCCCCAGCATTTT. Its translation: CASSYPPGQQLNQPQHF.

This clone was picked up one time. The chain couples TRBV13 to TRBJ2-7, with a tentative D call TRBD2 (5 bases). The CDR3 spans 15 residues. V lost 3 bases and J 3 bases, leaving 15 bases between the germline ends. CDR1 PRHDT and CDR2 FYEKMQ come from the germline V gene (reference sequence). DNA of the CDR3: TGTGCCAGCAGCTTTACGGGGAGAGAAGGCTACGAGCAGTACTTC. It specifies CASSFTGREGYEQYF.

The sample holds one count of this clone. The genes are TRBV19 and TRBJ1-4; D possibly corresponds to TRBD1 (5 bases). V was clipped by 6 bases and J by 7 bases, with 12 bases between them. Germline CDR1 and CDR2: LNHDA and SQIVND (reference sequence). The length of the CDR3 is 13 residues. DNA of the CDR3: TGTGCCAGTAGCCCCTCGGGGGTTGAAAAACTGTTTTTT. Protein: CASSPSGVEKLFF.

The V gene is TRBV5-5, the J gene TRBJ2-2; possible D gene TRBD1, 5 bases. This CDR3 is 15 amino acids long. The V end lost 4 bases, the J end lost 4 bases, and 14 bases lay between the germline ends. The germline CDR1 and CDR2 sequences are SGHKS and YYEKEE (reference sequence). The DNA of the CDR3 is TGTGCCAGCAGCCGAGGACACCTTAGCACCGGGGAGCTGTTTTTT. Protein sequence: CASSRGHLSTGELFF.

V gene TRBV4-2 combines with J gene TRBJ1-5; D might be TRBD1 (6 bases). The CDR3 covers 15 residues. V was trimmed by 1 base and J by 0 bases, leaving 7 bases between them. Germline values: CDR1 LGHNA, CDR2 YNFKEQ. The CDR3 DNA reads as TGTGCCAGCAGCCAAGGAGGGGGTAGCAATCAGCCCCAGCATTTT. Protein: CASSQGGGSNQPQHF.

The chain employs TRBV7-2 and TRBJ2-1; tentatively, D is TRBD2 (5 bases). The germline gives CDR1 SGHTA, CDR2 FQGNSA. There are 16 residues in the CDR3. Trimming shortened V by 4 bases and J by 2 bases, and 15 bases separated the two germline ends. The CDR3 region is CASSSRKSGTYNEQFF. Here the CDR3 DNA reads TGTGCCAGCAGCTCCCGGAAGTCGGGGACCTACAATGAGCAGTTCTTC.

V usage is TRBV4-1 and J usage is TRBJ1-1, with TRBD1 matching 9 bases. CDR3 size: 16 residues. The V gene end was trimmed by 0 bases and the J gene end by 1 base; junction bases not matched to a gene: 3. CDR1 is MGHRA and CDR2 is YSYEKL in the germline V gene. CDR3: CASSQEGDRANTEAFF. The CDR3 DNA sequence: TGCGCCAGCAGCCAAGAAGGGGACAGGGCGAACACTGAAGCTTTCTTT.

The chain's CDR3 is CASSYRGGETQYF. CDR3 nucleotide sequence: TGTGCCAGCAGCTACAGGGGGGGAGAGACCCAGTACTTC. The chain couples TRBV5-4 to TRBJ2-5; D is perhaps TRBD1 (8 bases). Per the germline V gene, CDR1 is SGHNT and CDR2 is YYREEE (reference sequence). V was shortened by 3 bases and J by 4 bases, with 10 bases between the two germline ends. The length of the CDR3 is 13 residues. The full variable domain, completed using reference TRBV5-4 and TRBJ2-5, is ETGVTQSPTHLIKTRGQQVTLRCSSQSGHNTVSWYQQALGQGPQFIFQYYREEENGRGNFPPRFSGLQFPNYSSELNVNALELDDSALYLCASSYRGGETQYFGPGTRLLVL.

This clone has just a few counts. This sequence joins TRBV7-2 and TRBJ2-4; D is unresolved. The CDR3 totals 12 residues. Trimming shortened V by 1 base and J by 7 bases, and 5 bases separated the two germline ends. The germline V gene encodes CDR1 SGHTA and CDR2 FQGNSA. This CDR3 reads CASSLERNIQYF. DNA for the CDR3: TGTGCCAGCAGCTTAGAGAGGAACATTCAGTACTTC.

This chain links TRBV7-9 with TRBJ2-3; TRBD2 matches at 14 bases. Trimming at V came to 10 bases and at J to 3 bases, leaving 12 bases not matched to a gene. The CDR3 is made up of 17 amino acids. CDR1 and CDR2 (germline): SEHNR, FQNEAQ (reference sequence). CDR3 nucleotides: TGTGCCATCGATTCGACTAGCGGGGGGGGAAGGACAGATACGCAGTATTTT. It encodes CAIDSTSGGGRTDTQYF.

DNA for the CDR3: TGCAGTGCTAGATCTGGGAGAGCTTTCTTT. It codes for CSARSGRAFF. The rearrangement uses TRBV20-1 and TRBJ1-1; D remains unclear. Germline CDR1 is DFQATT and CDR2 is SNEGSKA (reference sequence). The V and J ends lost 2 bases and 10 bases respectively, with 8 bases between them. The CDR3 is 10 amino acids.